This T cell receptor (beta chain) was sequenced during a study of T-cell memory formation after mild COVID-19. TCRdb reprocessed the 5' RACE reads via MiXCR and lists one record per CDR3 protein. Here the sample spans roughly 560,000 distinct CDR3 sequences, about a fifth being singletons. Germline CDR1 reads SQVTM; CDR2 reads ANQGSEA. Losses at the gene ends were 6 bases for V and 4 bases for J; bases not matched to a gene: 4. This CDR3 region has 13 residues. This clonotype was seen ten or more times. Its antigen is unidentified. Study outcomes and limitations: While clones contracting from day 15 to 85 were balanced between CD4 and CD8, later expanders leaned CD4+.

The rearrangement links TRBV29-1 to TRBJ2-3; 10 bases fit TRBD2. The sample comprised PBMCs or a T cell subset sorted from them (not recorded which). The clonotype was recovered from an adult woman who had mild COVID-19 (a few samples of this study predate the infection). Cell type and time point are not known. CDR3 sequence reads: CSVASGGPDTQYF. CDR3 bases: TGCAGCGTCGCTAGCGGGGGCCCAGATACGCAGTATTTT.